These 26 T cell receptor beta chains originate from one sample sequenced in a study of cytomegalovirus exposure and HLA in healthy donors. PCR employed 60 Vbeta and 13 Jbeta primers. Clones were read by immunoSEQ multiplex PCR, and TCRdb kept only the in-frame ones, dropping some. There are around 170,000 clones in the sample; over 65% occur only once, and 1.5% to 2% lies in the top ten. The material sequenced was PBMCs. The receptors come from a man younger than 30 in good health and CMV-seronegative.

The CDR3 DNA sequence: TGTGCCAGCAGTTTGAGGAGGGGGAGGGGGACAAAGAACACTGAAGCTTTCTTT. This sequence encodes CASSLRRGRGTKNTEAFF. J is TRBJ1-1 and V is TRBV28; TRBD1 might be the D (6 bases). The CDR3 runs to 18 residues. V was pared by 3 bases and J by 1 base, with 21 bases between. CDR1 MDHEN and CDR2 SYDVKM come from the germline V gene.

The V gene is TRBV4-1, the J gene TRBJ2-4, with TRBD2 identical over 10 bases. J gave up 6 bases and V 3 bases, and 8 bases lay outside the gene matches. The CDR3 sequence is 16 residues long. The germline V gene has CDR1 MGHRA and CDR2 YSYEKL. The CDR3 sequence is CASSQQAGGPANIQYF. The CDR3 nucleotides read TGCGCCAGCAGCCAGCAAGCGGGAGGGCCTGCAAACATTCAGTACTTC.

This chain uses TRBV19 with TRBJ1-1, with a tentative D call TRBD1 (5 bases). The CDR3 totals 14 residues. Germline CDR1 LNHDA, CDR2 SQIVND (reference sequence). V gave up 4 bases and J gave up 5 bases, with 14 bases separating them. CDR3 DNA sequence: TGTGCCAGTAGTAGTACTTTAGGGGTAACTGAAGCTTTCTTT. Its translation is CASSSTLGVTEAFF.

The J gene is TRBJ2-5, the V gene TRBV7-2, with 8 positions matching TRBD1. Germline V CDR1 and CDR2: SGHTA, FQGNSA. J was trimmed by 5 bases and V by 5 bases; bases with no gene match: 4. The CDR3 has 13 residues. CDR3 in amino acids: CASSLDRVETQYF. CDR3 DNA sequence: TGTGCCAGCAGCCTGGACAGGGTCGAGACCCAGTACTTC.

The genes are TRBV29-1 and TRBJ2-5; possibly TRBD1 for D (6 bases). This CDR3 region has 13 residues. With 5 bases removed from V and 5 bases from J, the gap between germline ends came to 15 bases. Germline assignment: CDR1 SQVTM and CDR2 ANQGSEA. The CDR3 reads CSVHYRVAETQYF. The DNA for the CDR3 is TGCAGCGTTCACTACAGGGTCGCGGAGACCCAGTACTTC.

This clone was counted only a few times. The chain links TRBV5-1 to TRBJ1-1, with D hard to call. The CDR3 is made up of 11 amino acids. The V gene lost 6 bases and the J gene lost 5 bases, with 8 bases spanning the gap. Germline CDR1 and CDR2: SGHRS and YFSETQ. The CDR3 here is CASNSGTEAFF. Written as DNA, the CDR3 is TGCGCCAGCAACTCGGGGACTGAAGCTTTCTTT.

The chain uses TRBV5-1 and TRBJ1-3; D not resolved. This CDR3 region has 15 residues. Trimming took 7 bases from V and 3 from J, leaving 17 bases between them. Germline CDR1 SGHRS, CDR2 YFSETQ. This CDR3 is CASRHPQTGGNTIYF. DNA of the CDR3: TGCGCCAGCCGCCATCCCCAGACTGGTGGAAACACCATATATTTT.

The chain joins TRBV11-3 to TRBJ2-5; 7 nucleotides line up with TRBD1. Germline assignment: CDR1 SGHNT and CDR2 YENEEA. Trimming cost V 0 bases and J 3 bases; bases outside gene matches: 4. There are 15 residues in the CDR3. CDR3 sequence reads: CASSLEGQPEETQYF. In DNA, the CDR3 is TGTGCCAGCAGCTTAGAGGGACAGCCGGAAGAGACCCAGTACTTC.

The count of this clone is one. This chain joins TRBV9 and TRBJ1-1; 8 nucleotides agree with TRBD1. The CDR3 covers 17 residues. Germline values: CDR1 SGDLS, CDR2 YYNGEE. V lost 3 bases, J lost 1 base, and 11 bases stayed unmatched. The CDR3 nucleotides are TGTGCCAGCAGCGCATCGACAGGGGCGGGGCGGAACACTGAAGCTTTCTTT. This gives the protein CASSASTGAGRNTEAFF.

This rearrangement joins TRBV4-2 to TRBJ2-7, with 8 bases identical to TRBD2. J gave up 4 bases and V 4 bases, and 9 bases lay outside the gene matches. CDR1 LGHNA and CDR2 YNFKEQ come from the germline V gene. This CDR3 comprises 15 residues. The CDR3 region has the DNA TGTGCCAGCAGCCTCGGGGGGGGCTCGGGGTACGAGCAGTACTTC. Translating gives CASSLGGGSGYEQYF.

This chain connects TRBV29-1 to TRBJ2-7; a weak D match, TRBD2 (5 bases). Trimming removed 2 bases from V and 5 bases from J, with 16 bases in between. Germline CDR1 and CDR2: SQVTM and ANQGSEA. This CDR3 contains 14 residues. This chain's CDR3 is CSVELDTARDEQYF. The CDR3 DNA follows: TGCAGCGTTGAATTGGATACTGCGAGGGACGAGCAGTACTTC.

This clone has only one observation. The CDR3 sequence is CASRTGTEAFF. The CDR3 DNA reads TGTGCCAGCAGGACAGGGACTGAAGCTTTCTTT. The gene calls are TRBV6-1 and TRBJ1-1; 7 bases fit TRBD1. V gave up 6 bases and J gave up 5 bases; unmatched junction bases: 0. The germline gives CDR1 MNHNS, CDR2 SASEGT. CDR3 length: 11 amino acids.

This chain links TRBV12-5 with TRBJ2-7, with D maybe TRBD1 (6 bases). The V end lost 5 bases, the J end lost 2 bases, and 13 bases lay between the germline ends. There are 14 residues in the CDR3. Germline assignment: CDR1 LGHNT and CDR2 FRNRAP. CDR3 region: CASGPGTPPYEQYF. In nucleotides, the CDR3 is TGTGCTAGTGGTCCCGGGACACCACCCTACGAGCAGTACTTC.

The chain joins TRBV29-1 to TRBJ1-2, with TRBD1 identical over 12 bases. The CDR3 contains 12 residues. V shed 3 bases, J shed 14 bases, and the junction held 7 bases outside the gene matches. Germline-derived CDR1 and CDR2 are SQVTM and ANQGSEA. The DNA for the CDR3 is TGCAGCGTTGATGGGGGACAGGGGGCTTGGACCTTC. Translating gives CSVDGGQGAWTF.

The chain is built from TRBV7-2 and TRBJ1-4, with D maybe TRBD1 (6 bases). The CDR3 sequence is 15 residues long. The V end was cut by 1 base, the J end by 4 bases, with 10 bases between. Germline V gives CDR1 SGHTA, CDR2 FQGNSA. CDR3 residues: CASSLGGQLNEKLFF. DNA of the CDR3: TGTGCCAGCAGCTTAGGGGGGCAGCTTAATGAAAAACTGTTTTTT.

This clone was observed a single time. The chain couples TRBV7-3 to TRBJ2-2, with unresolved D. V lost 6 bases and J lost 5, with 10 bases in between. Per the germline V gene, CDR1 is SGHTA and CDR2 is FQGTGA. The CDR3 covers 13 residues. CDR3 sequence: CASRSDLTGELFF. The DNA for the CDR3 is TGTGCCAGCAGGTCCGACTTGACCGGGGAGCTGTTTTTT.

In this sample, this clone turned up once. This chain uses TRBV5-1 with TRBJ2-3; 7 bases match TRBD2. Germline CDR1 SGHRS, CDR2 YFSETQ. This CDR3 comprises 14 residues. J lost 0 bases, V lost 4 bases, and 2 bases had no gene match. The CDR3 DNA reads TGCGCCAGCAGCATTAGCGGGAGCACAGATACGCAGTATTTT. Its protein is CASSISGSTDTQYF.

This chain joins TRBV28 and TRBJ2-2, with TRBD1 matching 9 bases. V lost 7 bases and J lost 6; bases outside the gene matches: 6. Looked up from germline, CDR1 is MDHEN and CDR2 is SYDVKM. CDR3 length equals 14 residues. CDR3 region: CASITGQGAGELFF. In DNA, the CDR3 is TGTGCCAGCATAACGGGACAGGGAGCCGGGGAGCTGTTTTTT.

The CDR3 nucleotides are TGTGCCAGCAGCAAGCGAGACGAGCAGTACTTC. Amino acid sequence: CASSKRDEQYF. The rearrangement joins TRBV21-1 to TRBJ2-7; the table calls TRBD2, which could not be checked here. TRBV21-1 is assigned pseudogene status. This CDR3 has 11 amino acids.

The CDR3 reads CASRSAAGSQTFKNTGELFF. The CDR3 DNA sequence: TGTGCCAGCAGAAGTGCGGCGGGGAGTCAGACTTTTAAGAACACCGGGGAGCTGTTTTTT. The genes are TRBV2 and TRBJ2-2; a possible D gene is TRBD2 (6 bases). Trimming removed 6 bases from V and 1 base from J, with 27 bases in between. Germline lookup yields CDR1 SNHLY and CDR2 FYNNEI. The CDR3 consists of 20 residues.

The V call is TRBV2, the J call TRBJ2-7, with 10 bases aligning to TRBD1. The CDR3 runs 16 residues. Per germline, CDR1 SNHLY and CDR2 FYNNEI. Losses at the gene ends were 6 bases for V and 2 bases for J; bases not matched to a gene: 10. CDR3 loop: CASSAPPGQGTYEQYF. Here the CDR3 DNA reads TGTGCCAGCAGCGCCCCCCCGGGACAGGGGACCTACGAGCAGTACTTC. Using reference TRBV2 and TRBJ2-7 for the parts outside the CDR3, the full variable domain is EPEVTQTPSHQVTQMGQEVILRCVPISNHLYFYWYRQILGQKVEFLVSFYNNEISEKSEIFDDQFSVERPDGSNFTLKIRSTKLEDSAMYFCASSAPPGQGTYEQYFGPGTRLTVT.

In DNA form, the CDR3 reads TGTGCCAGTACTTCCATAGGACAGGGGAATGAAAAACTGTTTTTT. Translated, it gives CASTSIGQGNEKLFF. The genes are TRBV19 and TRBJ1-4; 9 nucleotides line up with TRBD1. This CDR3 comprises 15 residues. V shed 7 bases and J 5 bases; nucleotides not matched to a gene: 8. Per germline, CDR1 LNHDA and CDR2 SQIVND (reference sequence).

The rearrangement uses TRBV27 and TRBJ2-1; 11 bases line up with TRBD2. In germline, CDR1 is MNHEY, CDR2 SMNVEV (reference sequence). Losses at the gene ends were 10 bases for V and 7 bases for J; bases not matched to a gene: 9. The CDR3 runs to 14 residues. The DNA of the CDR3 is TGTGCCACCCAAGGGGCTAGCGGGAGGAATGAGCAGTTCTTC. Translation: CATQGASGRNEQFF.

J is TRBJ1-3 and V is TRBV5-1; no reliable D call. With 5 bases removed from V and 0 bases from J, the gap between germline ends came to 9 bases. The CDR3 sequence is 14 residues long. Germline CDR1 reads SGHRS; CDR2 reads YFSETQ. Here the CDR3 DNA reads TGCGCCAGCAGTGATGGGAGCTCTGGAAACACCATATATTTT. It is translated as CASSDGSSGNTIYF.

The CDR3 DNA reads as TGTGCCAGCAGCCAGGCTCCCAGGGGCAGCGCCTCTGGAAACACCATATATTTT. Protein: CASSQAPRGSASGNTIYF. V gene TRBV4-2 combines with J gene TRBJ1-3, with D possibly TRBD1 on 6 matching bases. Germline CDR1 reads LGHNA; CDR2 reads YNFKEQ. Trimming pared 3 bases from V and 0 bases from J, leaving 18 bases between. The CDR3 totals 18 residues.

This clone showed up just a few times. CDR3 loop: CASSLFGETQYF. The CDR3 DNA follows: TGTGCCAGCAGCTTATTCGGGGAGACCCAGTACTTC. The chain carries TRBV11-3 and TRBJ2-5; no reliable D call. This CDR3 has 12 amino acids. CDR1 is SGHNT, CDR2 YENEEA, per germline. V lost 2 bases and J 5 bases, leaving 6 bases between the germline ends.